The clone carrying this T cell receptor beta chain was observed many times. Its cognate antigen is unknown. Between the trimmed V and J ends, which lost 7 bases and 0 bases, there was a span of 7 bases. This CDR3 has 14 residues. Germline V gene data show CDR1 as WSHSY and CDR2 as SAAADI. In TCRdb, the 5' RACE reads were re-called with MiXCR into one record per CDR3 protein. This sample has 30,000 to 45,000 distinct CDR3 sequences; 11% occur once, and the top ten carry under 30%. The sample is drawn from a study of T-cell memory formation after mild COVID-19. The overall study: TCR clusters were mostly donor specific. Study-level points and caveats: Nothing showed for sure that second-wave clones peaking on day 37 were SARS-CoV-2 specific.

V and J are TRBV10-2 and TRBJ2-6; no clear D gene. The material sequenced was PBMCs or a T cell subset sorted from them (not recorded which). This TCR was recovered from a man between 18 and 35 years old who had mild COVID-19 (a few samples of this study predate the infection). Cell type and time point are not known. CDR3 coding DNA: TGCGCCAGCAAAATGGTCTCTGGGGCCAACGTCCTGACTTTC. Translated: CASKMVSGANVLTF.